There are many counts of the clone carrying this TCR beta chain. The antigen is undetermined. The CDR3 consists of 16 residues. The V segment lost 1 base and the J segment 12 bases; nucleotides outside the gene matches: 11. The V gene's germline CDR1 is MGHRA and CDR2 YSYEKL. Amplified regions were TCR beta CDR3 sequences from RNA transcripts. HTBI primers were the set used in a first-round RT-PCR of the TCR CDR3. TCRdb re-analysed the multiplex PCR reads in MiXCR, keeping a single row per CDR3 protein. The table includes roughly 500,000 distinct CDR3 sequences, around 46% detected once. The sample belongs to a study of T cells in Graves' hyperthyroidism and ophthalmopathy. Findings and limits, study-wide: With a median lead of approximately 6.4 months before onset, the model predicted ophthalmopathy. Clonotypes that were expanded in thyroid above 0.001 mostly appeared in blood too.

Sequenced: peripheral blood or thyroid tissue (not recorded which). The chain joins TRBV4-1 to TRBJ2-7; 14 bases map to TRBD2. The origin of this receptor is an adult woman with Graves' disease, either hyperthyroidism or ophthalmopathy (not recorded which). This CDR3 reads CASSQGDSGLAGEGYF. For the CDR3, the DNA is TGCGCCAGCAGCCAAGGGGACTCGGGACTAGCGGGAGAAGGGTACTTC.